These 10 T cell receptor beta chains came from one sample sequenced in a study of cytomegalovirus exposure and HLA in healthy donors. PCR used 60 Vbeta primers and 13 Jbeta primers. Assay: immunoSEQ multiplex PCR; the TCRdb copy retains only in-frame clones and omits some. The sample has around 140,000 clones; around 78% are singletons. Specimen: PBMCs. Every receptor here comes from a female donor in good health and CMV-seropositive.

This clone came up once. The rearrangement uses TRBV9 and TRBJ2-1; TRBD1 agrees at 7 bases. This CDR3 has 13 residues. The germline CDR1 and CDR2 sequences are SGDLS and YYNGEE. Trimming took 3 bases from V and 6 from J; bases not matched to a gene: 3. Written as DNA, the CDR3 is TGTGCCAGCAGCGACGGACAGGCCAATGAGCAGTTCTTC. It codes for CASSDGQANEQFF. Variable domain in full (rest from reference TRBV9 and TRBJ2-1): DSGVTQTPKHLITATGQRVTLRCSPRSGDLSVYWYQQSLDQGLQFLIQYYNGEERAKGNILERFSAQQFPDLHSELNLSSLELGDSALYFCASSDGQANEQFFGPGTRLTVL.

The V gene is TRBV5-6, the J gene TRBJ2-5; 8 bases match TRBD1. There are 14 residues in the CDR3. V lost 3 bases to trimming and J lost 5 bases; unmatched junction nucleotides: 6. Germline CDR1 reads SGHDT; CDR2 reads YYEEEE. The CDR3 loop reads CASSSRTGWETQYF. CDR3 coding DNA: TGTGCCAGCAGCTCGCGGACAGGGTGGGAGACCCAGTACTTC.

The gene calls are TRBV29-1 and TRBJ1-1; 7 bases are shared with TRBD1. CDR3 length: 11 amino acids. In germline, CDR1 is SQVTM, CDR2 ANQGSEA. The CDR3 is CSYYRGGEAFF. The CDR3 DNA sequence: TGCAGTTACTACAGGGGCGGGGAGGCTTTCTTT.

This chain joins TRBV6-6 and TRBJ2-5, with TRBD2 matching over 13 bases. The DNA end is more similar to TRBJ2-7, so the J call may be wrong. This CDR3 region has 15 residues. Germline V lookup: CDR1 MNHNY, CDR2 SVGAGI (reference sequence). The CDR3 DNA reads TGTGCCAGCAGAAATACGGGACTAGCGGGGTTCGAGCAGTACTTC. Translating it yields CASRNTGLAGFEQYF.

This clone appeared a single time. J is TRBJ2-3 and V is TRBV5-1, with TRBD1 matching 7 bases. V dropped 6 bases and J dropped 2; count of bases not matched to a gene: 9. The CDR3 loop spans 15 amino acids. CDR1 is SGHRS, CDR2 YFSETQ, per germline. The CDR3 coding sequence is TGCGCCAGCACCCCTCAGGGACAGTCCACAGATACGCAGTATTTT. This codes for CASTPQGQSTDTQYF.

The chain is built from TRBV7-9 and TRBJ2-1; 7 bases line up with TRBD2. Germline V lookup: CDR1 SEHNR, CDR2 FQNEAQ (reference sequence). This CDR3 is 12 amino acids long. Germline trimming cut 6 bases from V and 9 bases from J; bases unmatched to any gene: 5. In DNA form, the CDR3 reads TGTGCCAGCAGTTGGGAGGGCTCTGAGCAGTTCTTC. Its protein is CASSWEGSEQFF. The variable domain in full, with the rest retrieved from reference TRBV7-9 and TRBJ2-1, is DTGVSQNPRHKITKRGQNVTFRCDPISEHNRLYWYRQTLGQGPEFLTYFQNEAQLEKSRLLSDRFSAERPKGSFSTLEIQRTEQGDSAMYLCASSWEGSEQFFGPGTRLTVL.

V and J are TRBV19 and TRBJ2-3; 9 bases line up with TRBD2. Germline-derived CDR1 and CDR2 are LNHDA and SQIVND (reference sequence). The CDR3 has 18 residues. Losses at the gene ends were 4 bases for V and 0 bases for J; bases not matched to a gene: 11. CDR3 coding DNA: TGTGCCAGTAGTACGAGTACTTCTAGCGGGATTAGCACAGATACGCAGTATTTT. The encoded protein is CASSTSTSSGISTDTQYF.

V usage is TRBV19 and J usage is TRBJ1-5; D might be TRBD1 (5 bases). Looked up from germline, CDR1 is LNHDA and CDR2 is SQIVND (reference sequence). Between the trimmed V and J ends, which lost 6 bases and 4 bases, there was a span of 16 bases. The CDR3 sequence is 15 residues long. CDR3 region: CASRPSLGGNQPQHF. CDR3 nucleotide sequence: TGTGCCAGTAGACCTTCTTTGGGGGGTAATCAGCCCCAGCATTTT.

This chain links TRBV29-1 with TRBJ1-1, with D possibly TRBD1 on 5 matching bases. Trimming took 2 bases from V and 3 from J, leaving 10 bases between them. Germline assignment: CDR1 SQVTM and CDR2 ANQGSEA. This CDR3 has 13 amino acids. The CDR3 coding sequence is TGCAGCGTTGAACTGGGAGGGGACACTGAAGCTTTCTTT. Its protein product is CSVELGGDTEAFF.

The V call is TRBV7-6, the J call TRBJ2-7; 8 bases fit TRBD2. Germline V gene sequence: CDR1 SGHVS, CDR2 FNYEAQ. CDR3 size: 16 residues. The trim removed 5 bases at V and 0 bases at J, leaving 9 bases unmatched. CDR3 residues: CASSPGGAGSSYEQYF. Here the CDR3 DNA reads TGTGCCAGCAGCCCCGGGGGGGCAGGTAGCTCCTACGAGCAGTACTTC.